This entry lists 19 T cell receptor beta chains sequenced from one sample in a study of blood T cell repertoires in COVID-19. Sequencing was performed with immunoSEQ multiplex PCR; in TCRdb, only in-frame clones are kept and a portion is missing. The table lists around 77,000 clones, around 85% of them singletons, with about 4.6% in the top ten. The material sequenced was peripheral blood. The receptors were gathered from a man of 80 years or more with acute or convalescent COVID-19.

This clone was counted a few times. The V gene is TRBV14, the J gene TRBJ2-1; D is ambiguous. The germline V gene has CDR1 SGHDN and CDR2 FVKESK. CDR3 size: 15 residues. Trimming cost V 0 bases and J 4 bases, with 10 bases left between them. This chain's CDR3 is CASSQDQNSYNEQFF. Written as DNA, the CDR3 is TGTGCCAGCAGCCAAGATCAAAACTCATACAATGAGCAGTTCTTC.

The chain carries TRBV5-4 and TRBJ2-7; TRBD2 might be the D (5 bases). Deletions cut 4 bases from V and 3 bases from J, with 11 bases between. This CDR3 is built from 13 residues. Per germline, CDR1 SGHNT and CDR2 YYREEE (reference sequence). CDR3 amino acids: CASSLGVDYEQYF. Written as DNA, the CDR3 is TGTGCCAGCAGCCTCGGGGTTGACTACGAGCAGTACTTC. Supplemented by reference TRBV5-4 and TRBJ2-7, the full variable domain reads ETGVTQSPTHLIKTRGQQVTLRCSSQSGHNTVSWYQQALGQGPQFIFQYYREEENGRGNFPPRFSGLQFPNYSSELNVNALELDDSALYLCASSLGVDYEQYFGPGTRLTVT.

This CDR3 is CASNPDRNWGDTEAFF. In nucleotides, the CDR3 is TGTGCCAGTAACCCGGACAGGAATTGGGGCGACACTGAAGCTTTCTTT. V is TRBV19 and J is TRBJ1-1, with TRBD1 matching 7 bases. The CDR3 is 16 residues long. V gave up 7 bases and J gave up 3 bases; unmatched junction bases: 14. Germline values: CDR1 LNHDA, CDR2 SQIVND (reference sequence).

J is TRBJ2-7 and V is TRBV5-1; 9 bases line up with TRBD1. V lost 3 bases and J lost 3; bases outside the gene matches: 4. The CDR3 runs to 14 residues. Per the germline V gene, CDR1 is SGHRS and CDR2 is YFSETQ. CDR3 in DNA: TGCGCCAGCAGCTGGGGGACAGGGAACTACGAGCAGTACTTC. As protein: CASSWGTGNYEQYF.

The chain uses TRBV2 and TRBJ2-3, with 13 bases aligning to TRBD2. This CDR3 is built from 16 residues. CDR1 is SNHLY, CDR2 FYNNEI, per germline. V was clipped by 4 bases and J by 2 bases; unmatched bases: 3. DNA for the CDR3: TGTGCCAGCAGTGGGACTAGCGGGAGAGCCACAGATACGCAGTATTTT. Translation gives CASSGTSGRATDTQYF.

This clone was detected a few times. CDR3 protein: CASSQESALSPLHF. DNA of the CDR3: TGCGCCAGCAGCCAAGAGAGCGCCCTTTCACCCCTCCACTTT. The rearrangement links TRBV4-3 to TRBJ1-6; D remains unclear. CDR1 and CDR2 (germline): LGHNA, YSLEER. Trimming pared 0 bases from V and 9 bases from J, leaving 9 bases between. CDR3 size: 14 residues.

The chain links TRBV5-4 to TRBJ2-7, with TRBD2 identical over 11 bases. This CDR3 is 15 amino acids long. The V gene end was trimmed by 0 bases and the J gene end by 2 bases; junction bases not matched to a gene: 1. Germline loops: CDR1 SGHNT, CDR2 YYREEE (reference sequence). DNA of the CDR3: TGTGCCAGCAGCTTGGGACTAGCGGGGACCTACGAGCAGTACTTC. Amino acid sequence: CASSLGLAGTYEQYF.

The chain joins TRBV3-1 (or the pseudogene TRBV3-2) to TRBJ2-2; 7 bases fit TRBD2. After removal of 1 base from V and 14 bases from J, the junction contained 10 bases not matched to a gene. The CDR3 extends over 14 amino acids. CDR1 is LGHDT and CDR2 is YNNKEL in the germline V gene (reference sequence). The CDR3: CASSQVRGVAGLFF. CDR3 DNA: TGTGCCAGCAGCCAAGTTCGCGGAGTAGCGGGTCTGTTTTTT.

The V call is TRBV5-1, the J call TRBJ2-7; D is perhaps TRBD1 (6 bases). Germline V gene lookup returns CDR1 SGHRS and CDR2 YFSETQ. Trimming cost V 4 bases and J 3 bases, with 11 bases left between them. This CDR3 is 13 amino acids long. In nucleotides, the CDR3 is TGCGCCAGCAGCCCTGGACAGAGCTACGAGCAGTACTTC. This sequence encodes CASSPGQSYEQYF.

This clone occurred once. The DNA of the CDR3 is TGTGCCAGCAGCCCAGTGGGGACGGGAGTTGCCTATGGCTACACCTTC. This sequence encodes CASSPVGTGVAYGYTF. The chain has TRBV7-2 and TRBJ1-2; perhaps TRBD1 as D (5 bases). The ends were cut back, 5 bases at V and 4 bases at J, with 20 bases in the middle. This CDR3 has 16 residues. The germline V gene encodes CDR1 SGHTA and CDR2 FQGNSA.

This chain connects TRBV6-1 to TRBJ2-6, with TRBD1 as a possible D gene (6 bases). This CDR3 contains 16 residues. With 1 base removed from V and 3 bases from J, the gap between germline ends came to 10 bases. The germline gives CDR1 MNHNS, CDR2 SASEGT. This CDR3 reads CASSEDRGSGANVLTF. CDR3 DNA: TGTGCCAGCAGTGAAGATAGGGGGAGTGGGGCCAACGTCCTGACTTTC.

The gene calls are TRBV6-6 and TRBJ2-1, with 8 bases lining up with TRBD1. Unmatched junction bases numbered 19, after V lost 5 bases and J lost 10 bases. The CDR3 spans 17 residues. Germline V gene sequence: CDR1 MNHNY, CDR2 SVGAGI (reference sequence). Here the CDR3 reads CASSHTTSGGLLREQFF. As DNA, the CDR3 is TGTGCCAGCAGTCATACCACATCAGGGGGCCTTTTACGGGAGCAGTTCTTC.

The V call is TRBV27, the J call TRBJ2-7; maybe TRBD2 (5 bases). CDR1 is MNHEY, CDR2 SMNVEV, per germline (reference sequence). Trimming stripped 7 bases from V and 1 base from J, with 23 bases between. CDR3 length equals 17 residues. The CDR3 bases are TGTGCCAGCAACGTCAACCGGGGTAAAGTCGTTTCCTACGAGCAGTACTTC. Encoded protein: CASNVNRGKVVSYEQYF.

This clone showed up just a few times. The V gene is TRBV28, the J gene TRBJ2-5; TRBD2 matches 7 bases. This CDR3 is built from 14 residues. Trimming removed 4 bases from V and 2 bases from J; junction bases left unmatched: 4. Germline CDR1 MDHEN, CDR2 SYDVKM. CDR3 bases: TGTGCCAGCAGTTCAGAAGCGGGGCAAGAGACCCAGTACTTC. It codes for CASSSEAGQETQYF.

The rearrangement uses TRBV2 and TRBJ1-2; D may be TRBD1 (6 bases). The CDR3 runs 16 residues. V shed 6 bases and J shed 4 bases, with 21 bases lying between them. CDR1 and CDR2 from the germline V gene are SNHLY and FYNNEI. CDR3 coding DNA: TGTGCCAGCAGGCCCGATGGGGGAGGGGGGTTCTATGGCTACACCTTC. This translates into CASRPDGGGGFYGYTF.

The chain employs TRBV7-9 and TRBJ1-1; D might be TRBD1 (5 bases). Germline-derived CDR1 and CDR2 are SEHNR and FQNEAQ (reference sequence). The ends were cut back, 3 bases at V and 11 bases at J, with 13 bases in the middle. The CDR3 length is 12 residues. CDR3 sequence reads: CASSFDEGRAFF. DNA for the CDR3: TGTGCCAGCAGCTTCGACGAGGGGAGGGCTTTCTTT. Based on the CDR3 plus reference TRBV7-9 and TRBJ1-1, the full variable domain is DTGVSQNPRHKITKRGQNVTFRCDPISEHNRLYWYRQTLGQGPEFLTYFQNEAQLEKSRLLSDRFSAERPKGSFSTLEIQRTEQGDSAMYLCASSFDEGRAFFGQGTRLTVV.

The chain is built from TRBV12-3 or TRBV12-4 and TRBJ1-5, with D hard to call. This CDR3 spans 12 amino acids. Trimming cost V 2 bases and J 5 bases, with 4 bases left between them. The CDR3 DNA reads TGTGCCAGCAGTTTATCGGATCAGCCCCAGCATTTT. This translates into CASSLSDQPQHF.

The chain is built from TRBV5-8 and TRBJ2-3, with 7 nucleotides matching TRBD2. V dropped 4 bases and J dropped 2; count of bases not matched to a gene: 7. CDR3 length: 15 amino acids. In germline, CDR1 is SGHTS, CDR2 YDEGEE. The CDR3: CASSPERGFTDTQYF. CDR3 DNA sequence: TGTGCCAGCAGCCCGGAGCGGGGCTTCACAGATACGCAGTATTTT.

The V and J genes are TRBV5-4 and TRBJ2-2; 9 nucleotides line up with TRBD1. V was clipped by 4 bases and J by 6 bases; unmatched bases: 7. Germline loops: CDR1 SGHNT, CDR2 YYREEE (reference sequence). The CDR3 sequence is 15 residues long. The CDR3 bases are TGTGCCAGCAGCACCGGGACAGGGAATGCCGGGGAGCTGTTTTTT. It encodes CASSTGTGNAGELFF.